This T cell receptor beta chain derives from a study of blood T cell repertoires in COVID-19. Background on the study: Whether acute or convalescent, the COVID-19 samples came from the United States, Italy and Spain. PBMCs, B-cell-depleted T cells, or T cells provided the cDNA or gDNA that made up the material.

Study processing details: Reference gene primer amplification gave estimated nucleated cell counts. Here immunoSEQ multiplex PCR was the method, and the copy in TCRdb shows in-frame clones only, minus some. That table is the source of V, J and clone size, and D and trimming were worked out from the DNA. The table has over 100,000 clones, about 79% seen once; the top ten hold 7% to 9.5%. From germline, CDR1 is MNHEY and CDR2 SMNVEV (reference sequence). The CDR3 extends over 19 amino acids. V was pared by 3 bases and J by 4 bases, with 27 bases between. This chain uses TRBV27 with TRBJ1-1; D call uncertain. The sequenced sample was peripheral blood. The clonotype comes from an elderly woman with active or convalescent COVID-19. The CDR3 bases are TGTGCCAGCAGTTTGAGAGTCATCCGACGCGAGCTCCCGGGCACTGAAGCTTTCTTT. Its protein product is CASSLRVIRRELPGTEAFF.